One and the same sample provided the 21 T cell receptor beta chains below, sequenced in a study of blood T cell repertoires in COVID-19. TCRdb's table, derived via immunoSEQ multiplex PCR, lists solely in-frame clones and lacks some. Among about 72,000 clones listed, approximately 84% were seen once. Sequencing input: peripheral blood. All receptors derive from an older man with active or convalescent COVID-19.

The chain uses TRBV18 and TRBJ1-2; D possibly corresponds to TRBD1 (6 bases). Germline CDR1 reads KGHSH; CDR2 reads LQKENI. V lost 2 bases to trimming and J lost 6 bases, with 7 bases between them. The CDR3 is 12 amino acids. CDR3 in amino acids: CASSPSGDGYTF. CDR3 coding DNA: TGTGCCAGCTCACCATCAGGGGATGGCTACACCTTC.

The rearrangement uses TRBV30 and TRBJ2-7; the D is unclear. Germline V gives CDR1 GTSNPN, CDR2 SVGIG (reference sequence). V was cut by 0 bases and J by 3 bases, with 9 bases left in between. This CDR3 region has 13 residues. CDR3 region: CAWSVPPNYEQYF. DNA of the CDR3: TGTGCCTGGAGTGTACCCCCTAACTACGAGCAGTACTTC. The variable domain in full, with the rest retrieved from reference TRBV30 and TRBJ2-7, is SQTIHQWPATLVQPVGSPLSLECTVEGTSNPNLYWYRQAAGRGLQLLFYSVGIGQISSEVPQNLSASRPQDRQFILSSKKLLLSDSGFYLCAWSVPPNYEQYFGPGTRLTVT.

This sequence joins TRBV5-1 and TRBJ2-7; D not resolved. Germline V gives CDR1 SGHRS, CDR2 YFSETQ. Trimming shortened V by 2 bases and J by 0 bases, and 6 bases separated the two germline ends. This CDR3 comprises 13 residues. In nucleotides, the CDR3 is TGCGCCAGCAGCTTTGGCATCTCCTACGAGCAGTACTTC. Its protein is CASSFGISYEQYF.

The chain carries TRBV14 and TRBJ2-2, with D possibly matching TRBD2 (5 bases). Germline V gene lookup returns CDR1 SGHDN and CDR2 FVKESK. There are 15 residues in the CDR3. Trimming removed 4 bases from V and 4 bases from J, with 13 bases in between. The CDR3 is CASSPTRASTGELFF. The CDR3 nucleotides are TGTGCCAGCAGCCCCACGAGGGCGTCCACCGGGGAGCTGTTTTTT.

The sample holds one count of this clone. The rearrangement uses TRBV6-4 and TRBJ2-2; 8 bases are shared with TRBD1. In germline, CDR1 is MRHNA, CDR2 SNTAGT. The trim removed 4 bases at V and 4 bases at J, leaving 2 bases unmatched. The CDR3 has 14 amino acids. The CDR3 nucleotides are TGTGCCAGCAGTGGACAGGGGAGCACCGGGGAGCTGTTTTTT. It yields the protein CASSGQGSTGELFF.

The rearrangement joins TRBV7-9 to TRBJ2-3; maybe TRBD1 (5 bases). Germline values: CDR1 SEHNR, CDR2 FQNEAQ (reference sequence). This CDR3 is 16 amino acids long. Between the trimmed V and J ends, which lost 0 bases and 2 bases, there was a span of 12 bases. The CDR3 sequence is CASSLAKTEPTDTQYF. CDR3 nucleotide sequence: TGTGCCAGCAGCTTAGCCAAGACAGAGCCCACAGATACGCAGTATTTT.

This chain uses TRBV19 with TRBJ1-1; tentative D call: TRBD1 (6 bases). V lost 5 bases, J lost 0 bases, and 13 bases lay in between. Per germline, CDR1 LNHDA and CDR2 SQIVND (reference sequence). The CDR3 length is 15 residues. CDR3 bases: TGTGCCAGTAGTCCAAAGGGACAATTGAACACTGAAGCTTTCTTT. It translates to CASSPKGQLNTEAFF.

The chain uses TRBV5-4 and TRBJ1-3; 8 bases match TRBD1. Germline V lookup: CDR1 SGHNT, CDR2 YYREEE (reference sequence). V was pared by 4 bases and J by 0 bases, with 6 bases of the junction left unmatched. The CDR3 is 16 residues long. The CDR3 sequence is CASSPGTGRSGNTIYF. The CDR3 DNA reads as TGTGCCAGCAGCCCCGGGACAGGTCGCTCTGGAAACACCATATATTTT. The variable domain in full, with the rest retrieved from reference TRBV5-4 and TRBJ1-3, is ETGVTQSPTHLIKTRGQQVTLRCSSQSGHNTVSWYQQALGQGPQFIFQYYREEENGRGNFPPRFSGLQFPNYSSELNVNALELDDSALYLCASSPGTGRSGNTIYFGEGSWLTVV.

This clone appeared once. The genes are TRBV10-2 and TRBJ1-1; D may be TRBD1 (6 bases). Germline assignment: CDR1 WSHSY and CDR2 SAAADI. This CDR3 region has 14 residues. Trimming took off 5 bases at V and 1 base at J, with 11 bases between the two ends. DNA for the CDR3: TGCGCCAGCAGTTTACAGGGCACGAACACTGAAGCTTTCTTT. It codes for CASSLQGTNTEAFF.

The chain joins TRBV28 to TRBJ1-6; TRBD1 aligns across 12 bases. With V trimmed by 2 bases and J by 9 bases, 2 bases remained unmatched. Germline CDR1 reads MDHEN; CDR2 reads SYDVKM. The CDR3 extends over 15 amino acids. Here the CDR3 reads CASSLGDRGLSPLHF. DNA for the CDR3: TGTGCCAGCAGTTTAGGGGACAGGGGGCTTTCACCCCTCCACTTT.

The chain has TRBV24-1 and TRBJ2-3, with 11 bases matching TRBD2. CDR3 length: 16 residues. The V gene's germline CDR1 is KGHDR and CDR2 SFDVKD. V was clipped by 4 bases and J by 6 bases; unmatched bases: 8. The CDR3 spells CATSEFRLAGRDTQYF. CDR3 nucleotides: TGTGCCACCAGTGAATTCCGACTAGCGGGACGGGATACGCAGTATTTT.

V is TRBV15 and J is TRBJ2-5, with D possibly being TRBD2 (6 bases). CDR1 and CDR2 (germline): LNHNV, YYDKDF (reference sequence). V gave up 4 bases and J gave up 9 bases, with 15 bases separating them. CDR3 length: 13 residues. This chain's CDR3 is CATSTGTPEAQYF. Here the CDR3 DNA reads TGTGCCACCAGCACCGGGACTCCGGAGGCCCAGTACTTC.

DNA for the CDR3: TGCAGCGTCGACAGGGGCCAGGGGGCCGGGGAGCTGTTTTTT. The encoded protein is CSVDRGQGAGELFF. The rearrangement joins TRBV29-1 to TRBJ2-2; TRBD1 matches at 8 bases. V dropped 6 bases and J dropped 6; count of bases not matched to a gene: 9. The CDR3 extends over 14 amino acids. CDR1 and CDR2 (germline): SQVTM, ANQGSEA.

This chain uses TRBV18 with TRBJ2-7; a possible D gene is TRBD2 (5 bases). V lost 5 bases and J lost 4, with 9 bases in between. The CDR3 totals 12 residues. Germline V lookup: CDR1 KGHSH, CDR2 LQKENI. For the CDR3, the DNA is TGTGCCAGCTCAACTAGGGATTACGAGCAGTACTTC. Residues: CASSTRDYEQYF.

Here the CDR3 reads CASVGRTGDNSPLHF. The CDR3 region has the DNA TGTGCCAGCGTTGGGAGGACAGGAGATAATTCACCCCTCCACTTT. The chain combines TRBV7-2 with TRBJ1-6; 7 positions match TRBD1. This CDR3 is 15 amino acids long. Per germline, CDR1 SGHTA and CDR2 FQGNSA. Trimming at V came to 8 bases and at J to 5 bases, leaving 9 bases not matched to a gene.

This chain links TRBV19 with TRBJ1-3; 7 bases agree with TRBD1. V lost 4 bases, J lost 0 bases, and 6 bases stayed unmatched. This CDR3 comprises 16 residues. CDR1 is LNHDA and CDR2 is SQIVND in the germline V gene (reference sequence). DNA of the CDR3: TGTGCCAGTAGTAAGGGGACAGCGACCTCTGGAAACACCATATATTTT. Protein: CASSKGTATSGNTIYF.

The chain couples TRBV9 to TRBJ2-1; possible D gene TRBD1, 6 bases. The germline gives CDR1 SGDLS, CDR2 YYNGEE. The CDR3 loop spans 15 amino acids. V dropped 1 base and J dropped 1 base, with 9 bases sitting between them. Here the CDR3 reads CASSVSQGSYNEQFF. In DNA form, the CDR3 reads TGTGCCAGCAGCGTATCACAGGGTTCCTACAATGAGCAGTTCTTC.

In DNA, the CDR3 is TGCAGCGCTCCGGGACAGAACACCGGGGAGCTGTTTTTT. This sequence encodes CSAPGQNTGELFF. This rearrangement joins TRBV29-1 to TRBJ2-2, with a possible D match to TRBD1 (6 bases). The CDR3 length is 13 residues. The V and J ends lost 7 bases and 1 base respectively, with 10 bases between them. Germline V lookup: CDR1 SQVTM, CDR2 ANQGSEA.

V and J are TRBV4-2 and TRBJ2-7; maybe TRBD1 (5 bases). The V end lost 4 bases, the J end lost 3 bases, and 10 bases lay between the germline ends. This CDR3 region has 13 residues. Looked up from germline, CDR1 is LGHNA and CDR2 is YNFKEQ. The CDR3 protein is CASSRNRGYEQYF. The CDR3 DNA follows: TGTGCCAGCAGCCGCAATAGGGGCTACGAGCAGTACTTC.

The CDR3, as DNA: TGTGCCAGCAGCTTAGGGACAGGGGTGGCCTACGAGCAGTACTTC. It yields the protein CASSLGTGVAYEQYF. The V gene is TRBV7-9, the J gene TRBJ2-7; TRBD1 matches at 9 bases. J lost 2 bases, V lost 1 base, and 3 bases had no gene match. Germline CDR1 reads SEHNR; CDR2 reads FQNEAQ (reference sequence). The CDR3 length is 15 residues. Full variable domain (rest looked up from reference TRBV7-9 and TRBJ2-7): DTGVSQNPRHKITKRGQNVTFRCDPISEHNRLYWYRQTLGQGPEFLTYFQNEAQLEKSRLLSDRFSAERPKGSFSTLEIQRTEQGDSAMYLCASSLGTGVAYEQYFGPGTRLTVT.

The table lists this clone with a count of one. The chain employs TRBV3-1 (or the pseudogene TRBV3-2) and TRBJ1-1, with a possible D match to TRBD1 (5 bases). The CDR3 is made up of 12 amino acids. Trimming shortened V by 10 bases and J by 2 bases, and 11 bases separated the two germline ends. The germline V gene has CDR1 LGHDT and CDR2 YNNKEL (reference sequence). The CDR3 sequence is CATQGVNTEAFF. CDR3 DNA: TGTGCCACGCAAGGGGTAAACACTGAAGCTTTCTTT.